The 19 T cell receptor beta chains reported below all come from one sample, sequenced in a study of blood T cells in healthy people across ages. Next came a second PCR, run for about 6 to 12 cycles, which used a sample-barcoded 5' primer along with a J-beta primer mix. TCRdb recomputed calls from the 5' RACE reads with MiXCR, one row per CDR3 protein. In the table there are about 970,000 distinct CDR3 sequences, around 54% of which are singletons. The material sequenced was blood. The origin of the receptors is a woman aged 60-75 years in good health.

V and J are TRBV5-6 and TRBJ2-3; 7 nucleotides match TRBD2. The V gene end was trimmed by 0 bases and the J gene end by 2 bases; junction bases not matched to a gene: 9. CDR1 and CDR2 from the germline V gene are SGHDT and YYEEEE. This CDR3 has 17 amino acids. The CDR3 nucleotides read TGTGCCAGCAGCTTGGTGGCTAGCGGAAAACCCACAGATACGCAGTATTTT. This codes for CASSLVASGKPTDTQYF.

This clonotype was picked up a small number of times. This chain connects TRBV4-1 to TRBJ1-5, with 7 bases lining up with TRBD1. The J segment lost 2 bases and the V segment lost 1 base, leaving 2 bases of the junction unmatched. CDR3 size: 15 residues. Germline lookup yields CDR1 MGHRA and CDR2 YSYEKL. CDR3 in DNA: TGCGCCAGCAGCCAAGGTACAGGGGGCAATCAGCCCCAGCATTTT. Its protein product is CASSQGTGGNQPQHF.

This clonotype was counted many times. V gene TRBV7-2 combines with J gene TRBJ2-3; tentatively, D is TRBD1 (6 bases). The CDR3 runs to 13 residues. Germline-derived CDR1 and CDR2 are SGHTA and FQGNSA. With 5 bases removed from V and 3 bases from J, the gap between germline ends came to 9 bases. The CDR3 sequence: CASSTGSTDTQYF. The CDR3 bases are TGTGCCAGCAGCACAGGGAGTACAGATACGCAGTATTTT.

The chain joins TRBV4-3 to TRBJ2-2; D call uncertain. Trimming took off 0 bases at V and 7 bases at J, with 9 bases between the two ends. The CDR3 spans 14 residues. In germline, CDR1 is LGHNA, CDR2 YSLEER. Written as DNA, the CDR3 is TGCGCCAGCAGCCAAGATTTTACAATCGGGGAGCTGTTTTTT. Translation gives CASSQDFTIGELFF.

CDR3 in amino acids: CASSQDRVDGEQYF. CDR3 sequence (DNA): TGTGCCAGCTCACAGGACAGGGTAGATGGCGAGCAGTACTTC. The chain has TRBV18 and TRBJ2-7; 8 nucleotides align to TRBD1. V gave up 4 bases and J gave up 6 bases; unmatched junction bases: 8. The CDR3 is made up of 14 amino acids. Germline V gene data show CDR1 as KGHSH and CDR2 as LQKENI.

As regards this clonotype: Germline and junction disagree at one end, which may indicate a read error. V gene TRBV3-1 combines with J gene TRBJ2-7; TRBD2 aligns across 11 bases. The J call may be wrong; the DNA end is better matched by TRBJ2-5. CDR1 and CDR2 (germline): LGHDT, YNNKEL (reference sequence). The CDR3 totals 14 residues. The CDR3 loop reads CAGSQLAGEETQYF. CDR3 bases: TGTGCCGGCAGCCAACTAGCGGGAGAGGAGACCCAGTACTTC.

This clonotype was seen a handful of times. The chain combines TRBV4-1 with TRBJ1-5; possibly TRBD1 for D (6 bases). This CDR3 has 15 residues. The germline V gene encodes CDR1 MGHRA and CDR2 YSYEKL. V was trimmed by 0 bases and J by 4 bases, leaving 10 bases between them. CDR3 nucleotides: TGCGCCAGCAGCCAAGATCCAGGGACAAATCAGCCCCAGCATTTT. Encoded protein: CASSQDPGTNQPQHF.

A note on this clonotype: At one end the junction does not follow the germline gene, possibly because of a read error. The chain combines TRBV12-3 or TRBV12-4 with TRBJ2-5, with a possible D match to TRBD2 (5 bases). The CDR3 consists of 15 residues. CDR3 protein: CACSSRRGKFGAQYF. DNA of the CDR3: TGTGCCTGCAGCTCCAGACGGGGAAAATTTGGGGCCCAGTACTTC.

The rearrangement uses TRBV12-3 or TRBV12-4 and TRBJ2-4; D gene uncertain. The J call is in doubt because the DNA end fits TRBJ2-7 better. This CDR3 spans 15 amino acids. The CDR3 nucleotides are TGTGCCAGCAGTTTAGTCTCGACCTTACCCTACGAGCAGTACTTC. Translation gives CASSLVSTLPYEQYF.

The V gene is TRBV5-1, the J gene TRBJ2-1; weak D call: TRBD2 (6 bases). V lost 5 bases and J 0 bases, leaving 27 bases between the germline ends. Per germline, CDR1 SGHRS and CDR2 YFSETQ. The CDR3 length is 20 residues. CDR3 protein: CASSSPRSGGVVYSYNEQFF. DNA for the CDR3: TGCGCCAGCAGTTCTCCTCGGAGTGGCGGGGTGGTATACTCCTACAATGAGCAGTTCTTC.

This clonotype has more than one count but fewer than ten. V is TRBV4-3 and J is TRBJ2-1, with TRBD2 matching over 7 bases. Germline V gene sequence: CDR1 LGHNA, CDR2 YSLEER. The CDR3 runs 13 residues. J lost 6 bases, V lost 4 bases, and 3 bases had no gene match. The CDR3 DNA reads TGCGCCAGCAGCCGCGGGACTATCAATGAGCAGTTCTTC. Amino acids: CASSRGTINEQFF.

The gene calls are TRBV3-1 and TRBJ2-1; 12 nucleotides align to TRBD2. CDR3 length: 15 residues. Germline loops: CDR1 LGHDT, CDR2 YNNKEL (reference sequence). Trimming took 1 base from V and 7 from J; bases not matched to a gene: 2. In DNA, the CDR3 is TGTGCCAGCAGCCAAGCGACTAGCGGGAGAAATGAGCAGTTCTTC. It is translated as CASSQATSGRNEQFF.

The rearrangement uses TRBV27 and TRBJ1-3; D call uncertain. The CDR3 runs 15 residues. Germline-derived CDR1 and CDR2 are MNHEY and SMNVEV (reference sequence). V lost 6 bases, J lost 7 bases, and 19 bases lay in between. The CDR3 coding sequence is TGTGCCAGCAGCCCCTTGTCGGCCGGACGTAACACCATATATTTT. This encodes CASSPLSAGRNTIYF.

The chain has TRBV10-3 and TRBJ2-5, with D perhaps TRBD2 (5 bases). The CDR3 has 12 residues. Trimming pared 8 bases from V and 2 bases from J, leaving 9 bases between. Germline V gene data show CDR1 as ENHRY and CDR2 as SYGVKD. CDR3 sequence: CAISREQETQYF. Here the CDR3 DNA reads TGTGCCATCTCGAGGGAACAAGAGACCCAGTACTTC.

This rearrangement joins TRBV14 to TRBJ2-4; 8 bases line up with TRBD1. The V gene end was trimmed by 4 bases and the J gene end by 8 bases; junction bases not matched to a gene: 10. The CDR3 extends over 15 amino acids. Germline CDR1 is SGHDN and CDR2 is FVKESK. CDR3 coding DNA: TGTGCCAGCAGCCCCTTCGGACAGGGTGGAGACATTCAGTACTTC. It is translated as CASSPFGQGGDIQYF.

The V call is TRBV28, the J call TRBJ1-5; 7 bases line up with TRBD1. Germline trimming cut 6 bases from V and 2 bases from J; bases unmatched to any gene: 4. There are 14 residues in the CDR3. Germline CDR1 reads MDHEN; CDR2 reads SYDVKM. CDR3 in amino acids: CASRGTGGNQPQHF. The CDR3 bases are TGTGCCAGCAGGGGTACAGGGGGCAATCAGCCCCAGCATTTT.

This chain links TRBV3-1 with TRBJ2-1; 12 bases agree with TRBD1. This CDR3 has 16 residues. Trimming at V came to 3 bases and at J to 9 bases, leaving 9 bases not matched to a gene. In germline, CDR1 is LGHDT, CDR2 YNNKEL (reference sequence). In DNA, the CDR3 is TGTGCCAGCAGCCACCCACCGGGACAGGGGGCTCGTGAGCAGTTCTTC. Amino acids: CASSHPPGQGAREQFF.

The gene calls are TRBV6-5 and TRBJ2-5; 11 positions agree with TRBD2. The CDR3 is 16 amino acids. Germline V CDR1 and CDR2: MNHEY, SVGAGI. V trimming: 5 bases; J trimming: 5 bases; junction bases outside the gene matches: 10. This chain's CDR3 is CASSAGTSGTRETQYF. CDR3 sequence (DNA): TGTGCCAGCAGTGCAGGGACTAGCGGCACTCGGGAGACCCAGTACTTC.

The rearrangement links TRBV27 to TRBJ2-7; 10 nucleotides align to TRBD2. Per the germline V gene, CDR1 is MNHEY and CDR2 is SMNVEV (reference sequence). Germline trimming cut 5 bases from V and 4 bases from J; bases unmatched to any gene: 5. The CDR3 runs 14 residues. The CDR3 sequence: CASSGPSGSYEQYF. The CDR3 nucleotides read TGTGCCAGCAGTGGACCTAGCGGGAGTTACGAGCAGTACTTC.